This TCR beta chain was identified in a study of cytomegalovirus exposure and HLA in healthy donors (dated by TCRdb to 2017 to 2019). About the investigation overall: An earlier analysis of roughly 500 of the donors reported more than 250 Gb of sequence data and 117 million unique TCR beta sequences from about 200 million T cells. All discovery cohort repertoires had been generated on a single sequencing platform. To decide whether each TCR beta V gene segment behaved as functional or pseudogenic, an earlier analysis of some 570 of the donors relied on high-throughput TCR beta sequencing. HLA typing covered class I and class II loci at four-digit resolution. Because of strong linkage in the cohort, roughly five DR-DQ haplotypes were treated as single units for association and clustering. On average, approximately 250,000 unique TCR beta nucleotide sequences were sequenced per donor among a few hundred genotyped donors of the cohort, with approximately 18% of those sequences being non-productive. Around 330 gigabases of sequencing data and tens of millions of unique TCR sequences made up an early release that covered some 640 HLA-typed donors. In the later analysis, no new phenotypic data were used to find candidate immune exposures; instead, reliance was placed on TCR beta sequences and their occurrence across donors. Alongside the repertoire data, information on donor age, sex, ethnicity and CMV serostatus was compiled. The T cell repertoires of 550 to 850 subjects were profiled by immunosequencing and related to cytomegalovirus serostatus. Among the approximately 400 genotyped donors, approximately 82% belonged to the genetic ancestry cluster associated with self-reported Caucasian donors. High-throughput TCR immunosequencing, statistical association of individual TCRs with disease status, and machine learning were combined to predict cytomegalovirus infection status. A later analysis re-examined previously published TCR beta repertoires from over 500 donors and added high-resolution HLA genotyping to investigate patterns of TCR occurrence. In a later genetic analysis, genome-wide SNP genotypes for about 65% of the roughly 670 donors were used, and that subset was treated as a discovery cohort. In addition to the first cohort of roughly 700 subjects, a separate validation cohort of 120 different subjects was used. Typing coverage differed by locus: A, B, C, DRB1 and DQB1 were typed in roughly 620-640 donors, DQA1 in 500 to 550, DPA1 in 606, and DPB1 in around 440. The study aimed to test whether signatures of past pathogen exposure could be identified by cataloging public T cell receptors.

In total, roughly 670 healthy bone marrow donors made up the cohort. All cohort members were sampled while nominally healthy, although unrecorded immune exposures were likely present. The donor was CMV seropositive and was included in the group of 250 to 300 seropositive cohort members. A peripheral blood sample was collected from each donor, and TCR beta sequencing was performed on peripheral blood mononuclear cells. The Qiagen DNeasy Blood Extraction Kit was used to extract genomic DNA from the blood cell samples. The library relied on the immunoSEQ multiplex PCR assay. A mixture of 60 forward primers for TCR Vbeta segments and 13 reverse primers for TCR Jbeta segments was used in the multiplex PCR. The CDR3 region of rearranged TCR beta genes was amplified from genomic DNA with a multiplex PCR assay. Amplified TCR beta libraries were sequenced as 87-base-pair reads on the Illumina HiSeq System. As for how the authors treated the data: Across the 700 or so repertoires, a later analysis counted around 80 million unique TCR beta chains, roughly 11 million of which were shared by at least two donors. To remove PCR and sequencing errors, raw reads were error-corrected and collapsed into unique sequences using a nearest-neighbor algorithm that merged closely related sequences. To assign V, D and J gene segments, CDR3 sequences were aligned to IMGT reference sequences. For a sequence to be retained, a match of at least six nucleotides to both a V gene segment and a J gene segment was required. A rearrangement counted as productive if the CDR3 had no stop codons and remained in frame with V and J, and every other rearrangement counted as non-productive. CDR3 was defined according to IMGT convention as the region running from the second conserved V-encoded cysteine to the conserved J-encoded phenylalanine. The earlier analysis of about 530 of the donors excluded any sequence lacking an unambiguous match to a single V gene segment. In an earlier analysis of approximately 550 of the donors, V segments were called functional above 56.7% productive rearrangements and were called segregating when the between-donor standard deviation exceeded 5%. A statistical classification framework was built for diagnosing cytomegalovirus status from the catalog of TCR beta chain sequences. In a later analysis, V and J genes were assigned by comparing TCR nucleotide sequences against IMGT/GENE-DB human TR gene sequences. Using the TCRdist pipeline, a later analysis assigned CDR3 sequences along with most-parsimonious VDJ recombination scenarios. In a later analysis, each TCR beta chain was defined by its CDR3 amino acid sequence together with its V-gene family, and reads without a unique V-gene family were excluded. As a way to deal with suspected cross-contamination and a sequencing artifact, a later analysis dropped 450 to 700 nucleotide sequences that were highly shared and had low generation probability. In a later analysis, a clonal expansion index for each public chain was calculated from normalized within-repertoire ranks of inferred template counts. Generation probabilities in a later analysis came from a VDJ recombination model fitted to out-of-frame rearrangements, and those results were checked against IGoR. A later analysis scored TCR-TCR, TCR-HLA and TCR-CMV co-occurrence with hypergeometric tests, applying a repertoire-size bias correction to TCR pairs. In a later analysis, false discovery rates were estimated by permuting HLA or CMV assignments 20 times. In a later analysis, co-occurring TCRs were grouped with DBSCAN, and TCRdist sequence similarity was added when clustering was performed within HLA-allele-positive subsets. Co-occurrence clustering excluded repertoires with fewer than 30,000 or more than 120,000 public chains, plus five with anomalous nucleotide sharing. Imported from immuneACCESS, the table was reduced by TCRdb to in-frame sequences with V and J called. These copies leave out some clones; in studies compared against another copy, an unresolved V gene accounts for under half, and the cause of the remainder is not known. The DNA was the basis for D and trimming; V, J and clone size are from that table. The sample table holds about 120,000 clones, of which roughly 76% were seen once. The ten largest clones represent 12% of the sample.

A note on this clone: Its recognized antigen is unknown. No much larger clone is present one base from it, and per-base qualities are unavailable.

The research as a whole found: CMV serostatus was the only immune exposure information available for the cohort. According to a later analysis, most CMV-associated TCR beta chains appeared to be HLA-restricted, and the HLA associations seemed to be driven largely by CMV exposure. Compared with the approximately 720-donor mean, donors in an Asian-associated ancestry cluster had fewer N-insertions in productive TCRs, according to a later genetic analysis. A few of the identified cytomegalovirus-associated TCR beta chains were confirmed in vitro to be specific for cytomegalovirus antigens. It was suggested by the authors that the approach could potentially be generalized to other disease states and immunological phenotypes. In both the original and validation cohorts, the classifier was reported to diagnose cytomegalovirus status with high specificity and sensitivity. In a later analysis, HLA-associated TCR beta chains showed more clonal expansion and lower generation probabilities than non-associated chains that were equally common. Because some donors lacked HLA typing at each locus, the association tests relied only on the typed subset. Presence/absence analyses assumed roughly uniform sequencing depth across donors, an assumption that may not hold. Specific HLA alleles were associated with 15,000 to 20,000 TCR beta sequences at a false discovery rate of 0.05 in a later analysis. Because counts were too low, about 18 rarely observed V segments, including chromosome 9 orphons, were left out of the earlier analysis of 587 of the donors. A total of around 150 TCR beta chains were listed by the study as associated with cytomegalovirus. The sequencing pipeline was judged likely to have produced a cluster of highly shared sequence variants as a technical artifact. A further reported finding was that TCR beta sequences accurately predicted the HLA-A and HLA-B alleles for most subjects in the first cohort. When HLA alleles, especially DR and DQ, strongly co-occurred, TCR associations were difficult to assign to individual alleles. Linkage disequilibrium might explain the correlated functional status among segregating V segments, but an unknown experimental factor could not be ruled out. In a later analysis, several top co-occurrence clusters were reported to appear linked to parvovirus B19, influenza, CMV and Epstein-Barr virus. In an earlier analysis of over 550 of the donors, most TCR beta V segments were observed in productive rearrangements about 90% or about 30% of the time, broadly matching IMGT annotations. A later analysis found that TCR association rates varied across HLA loci, with DRB1 alleles showing the most associated TCRs and HLA-C alleles the fewest. This cohort had only TCR beta chains sequenced, and the lack of alpha or paired-chain data limited which features could be detected. Some IMGT-functional V segments, including TRBV6-2 and TRBV6-3, could not be told apart with the 87-base-pair reads, so those segments were excluded. V-gene and J-gene trimming of TCR beta chains was associated with a missense DCLRE1C variant in a later genetic analysis, and the association was replicated in an independent cohort. Most TCR sequences were seen in very few donors, while some public TCRs were found in many individuals.

Between the V and J ends, shortened by 8 bases and 6 bases respectively, the junction contains 23 bases. There are 15 amino acids in the CDR3, from cysteine to phenylalanine inclusive. Left in the record is the CDR3 DNA by itself, 45 bases read in frame from the first base. As encoded in the germline V gene, CDR1 is MNHEY while CDR2 is SVGAGI. The TCR comes from a woman between 40 and 55 years old in good health and CMV-seropositive. The V and J genes are TRBV6-5 and TRBJ2-7; the D region possibly corresponds to TRBD1 (8 bases align). The material sequenced was PBMCs. The DNA sequence is as follows: TGTGCCAGCCATACGGGAGGACAGGGAAGAGGCGAGCAGTACTTC. Translated, it gives CASHTGGQGRGEQYF.